A selection of T cell receptor beta chains follows, all from one sample in a study of technical replicates of blood from four donors. Only in-frame clones appear in the TCRdb table, and some are missing; sequencing was by immunoSEQ multiplex PCR. The sample lists around 100,000 clones, roughly 94% occurring once. The sample taken for sequencing was T cells isolated from PBMCs. Source of these receptors: a human donor in good health. Each CDR3 is given with its conserved first and last residue. The order of the fields is clone size, J gene, D gene, V gene, CDR3 protein. A D gene is named only where the DNA matches it firmly. Only some rows state a clone size, as once, few, many or a class for expanded clones.

abundance: .
j_gene: TRBJ1-5
d_gene: .
v_gene: TRBV29-1
CDR3aa: CSVVDSDNMWPQHF

abundance: .
j_gene: TRBJ2-4
d_gene: .
v_gene: TRBV4-2
CDR3aa: CASSQEVIARAKNIQYF

abundance: .
j_gene: TRBJ2-7
d_gene: .
v_gene: TRBV4-1
CDR3aa: CASSQVTANYEQYF

abundance: .
j_gene: TRBJ1-5
d_gene: .
v_gene: TRBV6-1
CDR3aa: CASSDVGGKSQPQHF

abundance: .
j_gene: TRBJ2-5
d_gene: .
v_gene: TRBV27
CDR3aa: CASSPSGLLETQYF

abundance: .
j_gene: TRBJ1-3
d_gene: .
v_gene: TRBV28
CDR3aa: CASLYRDYSGNTIYF

abundance: .
j_gene: TRBJ2-7
d_gene: TRBD2
v_gene: TRBV13
CDR3aa: CASSSSLAGGYEQYF

abundance: .
j_gene: TRBJ2-7
d_gene: .
v_gene: TRBV27
CDR3aa: CASSLQGSITTRYEQYF

abundance: .
j_gene: TRBJ2-2
d_gene: .
v_gene: TRBV5-8
CDR3aa: CASSLVRGDPGELFF

abundance: .
j_gene: TRBJ2-7
d_gene: .
v_gene: TRBV10-3
CDR3aa: CATKSGPEPYEQYF

abundance: .
j_gene: TRBJ1-1
d_gene: .
v_gene: TRBV27
CDR3aa: CASSLSGALSNTEAFF

abundance: .
j_gene: TRBJ2-7
d_gene: .
v_gene: TRBV5-1
CDR3aa: CASSLDTSYEQYF

abundance: .
j_gene: TRBJ1-1
d_gene: .
v_gene: TRBV6-6
CDR3aa: CASSYSWAMNTEAFF

abundance: .
j_gene: TRBJ2-3
d_gene: TRBD2
v_gene: TRBV6-4
CDR3aa: CASSVYAGGPPDTQYF

abundance: .
j_gene: TRBJ1-1
d_gene: .
v_gene: TRBV4-2
CDR3aa: CASSQIQEMNTEAFF

abundance: .
j_gene: TRBJ1-2
d_gene: TRBD1
v_gene: TRBV7-2
CDR3aa: CASSEGQGAVGYGYTF

abundance: .
j_gene: TRBJ1-6
d_gene: .
v_gene: TRBV30
CDR3aa: CAWSVLNRELRDSPLHF

abundance: .
j_gene: TRBJ1-3
d_gene: .
v_gene: TRBV18
CDR3aa: CASSRRTGSPISGNTIYF

abundance: .
j_gene: TRBJ1-4
d_gene: .
v_gene: TRBV5-1
CDR3aa: CASSLSGRTNEKLFF

abundance: .
j_gene: TRBJ2-3
d_gene: .
v_gene: TRBV6-1
CDR3aa: CASWAGIGADTQYF

abundance: .
j_gene: TRBJ1-2
d_gene: .
v_gene: TRBV28
CDR3aa: CASSFRQEVSGYTF

abundance: .
j_gene: TRBJ2-7
d_gene: .
v_gene: TRBV5-4
CDR3aa: CASSSDSYYEQYF

abundance: few
j_gene: TRBJ2-3
d_gene: TRBD2
v_gene: TRBV7-9
CDR3aa: CASSLGGLAFISTDTQYF

abundance: .
j_gene: TRBJ1-3
d_gene: .
v_gene: TRBV30
CDR3aa: CAWRYREGNTIYF

abundance: .
j_gene: TRBJ1-2
d_gene: TRBD1
v_gene: TRBV27
CDR3aa: CASSIGQGAYGYTF

abundance: .
j_gene: TRBJ2-1
d_gene: .
v_gene: TRBV7-9
CDR3aa: CASSLYGNEQFF

abundance: .
j_gene: TRBJ2-1
d_gene: TRBD1
v_gene: TRBV6-1
CDR3aa: CASSAGFSGQGFYEQFF

abundance: .
j_gene: TRBJ2-7
d_gene: TRBD2
v_gene: TRBV2
CDR3aa: CASSVSGRNYEQYF

abundance: .
j_gene: TRBJ1-5
d_gene: TRBD1
v_gene: TRBV27
CDR3aa: CASSPGTGGNQPQHF

abundance: .
j_gene: TRBJ1-1
d_gene: .
v_gene: TRBV30
CDR3aa: CAWSSWDGGWSEAFF

abundance: .
j_gene: TRBJ2-7
d_gene: .
v_gene: TRBV2
CDR3aa: CASIEGEDYEQYF

abundance: .
j_gene: TRBJ2-7
d_gene: TRBD2
v_gene: TRBV5-1
CDR3aa: CASSPLGTSNREQYF

abundance: .
j_gene: TRBJ2-5
d_gene: .
v_gene: TRBV25-1
CDR3aa: CASSDLFQETQYF

abundance: .
j_gene: TRBJ1-2
d_gene: .
v_gene: TRBV6-6
CDR3aa: CASSLRTANYGYTF

abundance: .
j_gene: TRBJ1-1
d_gene: TRBD1
v_gene: TRBV5-8
CDR3aa: CASSLLQGAVVFF

abundance: .
j_gene: TRBJ2-5
d_gene: .
v_gene: TRBV6-1
CDR3aa: CASSEQGHTRTQYF

abundance: once
j_gene: TRBJ2-3
d_gene: .
v_gene: TRBV5-6
CDR3aa: CASSLMSGDGTDTQYF

abundance: once
j_gene: TRBJ1-5
d_gene: TRBD1
v_gene: TRBV9
CDR3aa: CASSATGGSSNQPQHF

abundance: .
j_gene: TRBJ1-2
d_gene: .
v_gene: TRBV2
CDR3aa: CASRQAYGYTF

abundance: .
j_gene: TRBJ2-6
d_gene: .
v_gene: TRBV27
CDR3aa: CASSPLRGSGANVLTF

abundance: .
j_gene: TRBJ1-1
d_gene: .
v_gene: TRBV18
CDR3aa: CASSPPLKLGRGTEAFF

abundance: .
j_gene: TRBJ1-1
d_gene: .
v_gene: TRBV11-3
CDR3aa: CASSLAAGLMNTEAFF

abundance: .
j_gene: TRBJ2-7
d_gene: TRBD2
v_gene: TRBV28
CDR3aa: CASSLPSGTSYEQYF

abundance: .
j_gene: TRBJ2-7
d_gene: .
v_gene: TRBV7-9
CDR3aa: CASSSQGYEQYF

abundance: .
j_gene: TRBJ2-1
d_gene: TRBD1
v_gene: TRBV6-5
CDR3aa: CASSYARQGYNEQFF

abundance: .
j_gene: TRBJ2-1
d_gene: TRBD2
v_gene: TRBV6-6
CDR3aa: CASGTSSYNEQFF

abundance: .
j_gene: TRBJ2-1
d_gene: TRBD2
v_gene: TRBV5-4
CDR3aa: CASSFKGLAGFYNEQFF

abundance: once
j_gene: TRBJ2-3
d_gene: .
v_gene: TRBV27
CDR3aa: CASSFFSHPPIDTQYF

abundance: .
j_gene: TRBJ2-1
d_gene: TRBD1
v_gene: TRBV6-5
CDR3aa: CASSRQGSYNEQFF

abundance: .
j_gene: TRBJ2-7
d_gene: .
v_gene: TRBV6-1
CDR3aa: CATRVAASYEQYF

abundance: .
j_gene: TRBJ1-2
d_gene: .
v_gene: TRBV7-8
CDR3aa: CASSLGVKGYTF

abundance: .
j_gene: TRBJ2-5
d_gene: .
v_gene: TRBV7-2
CDR3aa: CASSPRSSEWETQYF

abundance: .
j_gene: TRBJ2-3
d_gene: TRBD1
v_gene: TRBV7-9
CDR3aa: CASSALDRGGDTQYF

abundance: .
j_gene: TRBJ1-1
d_gene: .
v_gene: TRBV27
CDR3aa: CASQWALNTEAFF

abundance: .
j_gene: TRBJ2-5
d_gene: TRBD1
v_gene: TRBV6-5
CDR3aa: CATGTGLETQYF